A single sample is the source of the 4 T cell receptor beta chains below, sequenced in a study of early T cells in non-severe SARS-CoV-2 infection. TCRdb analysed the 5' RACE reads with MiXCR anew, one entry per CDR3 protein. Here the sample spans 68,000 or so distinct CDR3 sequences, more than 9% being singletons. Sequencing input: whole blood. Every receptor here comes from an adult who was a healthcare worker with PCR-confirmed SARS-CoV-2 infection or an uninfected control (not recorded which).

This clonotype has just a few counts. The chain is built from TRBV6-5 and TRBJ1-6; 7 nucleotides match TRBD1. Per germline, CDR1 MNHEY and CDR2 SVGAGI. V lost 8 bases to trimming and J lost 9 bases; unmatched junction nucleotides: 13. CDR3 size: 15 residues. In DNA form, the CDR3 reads TGTGCCAGCCGGTTCACGGGACAGACTAGTTCACCCCTCCACTTT. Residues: CASRFTGQTSSPLHF.

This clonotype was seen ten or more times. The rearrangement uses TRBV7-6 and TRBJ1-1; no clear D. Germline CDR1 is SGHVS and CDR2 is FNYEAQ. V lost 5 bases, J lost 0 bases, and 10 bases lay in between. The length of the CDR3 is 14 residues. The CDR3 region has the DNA TGTGCCAGCAGCCAGCTTCCGTTGAACACTGAAGCTTTCTTT. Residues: CASSQLPLNTEAFF.

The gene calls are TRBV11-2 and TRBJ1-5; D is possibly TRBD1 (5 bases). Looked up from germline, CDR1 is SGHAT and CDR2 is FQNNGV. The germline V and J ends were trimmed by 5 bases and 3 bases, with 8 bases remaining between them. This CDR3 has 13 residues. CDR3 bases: TGTGCCAGCAGCGAGGGACTCAATCAGCCCCAGCATTTT. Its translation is CASSEGLNQPQHF.

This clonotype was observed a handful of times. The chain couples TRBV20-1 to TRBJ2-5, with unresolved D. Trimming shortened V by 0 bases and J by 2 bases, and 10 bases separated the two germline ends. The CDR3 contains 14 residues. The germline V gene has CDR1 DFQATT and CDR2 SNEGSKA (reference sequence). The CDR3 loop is CSARDRRGQETQYF. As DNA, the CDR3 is TGCAGTGCTAGAGATCGGAGAGGACAAGAGACCCAGTACTTC.